This T cell receptor beta chain emerged from a study of graft-versus-host responses after intestinal transplantation. Study-level background: Multivisceral, liver-intestinal, or isolated intestinal transplants were given to recipients. After anti-thymocyte globulin induction, recipients took tacrolimus and steroids for around three years.

Whole-study findings and limits: There was an association between peak levels of circulating GvH clones and early post-transplant HvG declines.

V was clipped by 5 bases and J by 0 bases, with 8 bases between them. The CDR3 extends over 14 amino acids. Germline CDR1 reads SGHRS; CDR2 reads YFSETQ. This clone appeared once. The antigen is unknown. Clones were sequenced by immunoSEQ multiplex PCR, and TCRdb holds only the in-frame ones, with some missing. This sample has fewer than 65,000 clones, with 70% to 90% found just once. The chain carries TRBV5-1 and TRBJ1-4, with D unclear. Material: unstimulated CD4+ T cells sorted from spleen or lymph node cells, obtained before transplant. This clonotype originated in a human donor who was the organ donor for an intestinal transplant. CDR3: CASSPRTTNEKLFF. The CDR3 DNA sequence: TGCGCCAGCAGTCCGAGAACAACTAATGAAAAACTGTTTTTT.